The source of this TCR beta chain is a study of shared clonotypes between healthy human individuals. The study's findings and limits: Tissues were not sampled, only blood, and their repertoires likely differ.

On ten immunoSEQ deep assay plates, unsorted PBMC DNA was sequenced. TCRdb's copy holds only in-frame clones and misses some; the assay was immunoSEQ multiplex PCR. The sample lists about 480,000 clones, roughly 79% occurring once. To note about this clone: Its matching antigen is unknown.

Germline-derived CDR1 and CDR2 are SEHNR and FQNEAQ (reference sequence). CDR3 size: 15 residues. V was clipped by 6 bases and J by 7 bases, with 19 bases between them. The specimen sequenced was PBMCs. This sequence was found in a middle-aged woman in good health. Some clones in this sample may be carry-over from other donors' samples. The V and J genes are TRBV7-9 and TRBJ2-1; D is uncertain. CDR3 DNA: TGTGCCAGCAGACCAGGCTACCAAGCCTGGAATGAGCAGTTCTTC. This translates into CASRPGYQAWNEQFF.